A single sample is the source of the 10 T cell receptor beta chains below, sequenced in a study of T cells in Graves' hyperthyroidism and ophthalmopathy (dated by TCRdb to about 2019). Libraries were made using multiplex PCR. Reads for this sample came from an Illumina HiSeq 2000. TCR beta CDR3 regions were amplified from RNA transcripts. For the first round of RT-PCR on the TCR CDR3, the HTBI primer set was used together with the Qiagen OneStep RT-PCR kit. The raw public data were reprocessed by TCRdb itself: fastp quality trimming at Q25, MiXCR clonotype calling, in-frame beta chains only. CDR3 protein sequences are deduplicated, and each keeps its most common genes and DNA. The sample table holds 600,000 to 850,000 distinct CDR3 sequences, of which approximately 18% were seen once. The leading ten clones occupy over 15% of the sample. Sequenced material: blood. The receptors originated from a woman between 50 and 59 years old with Graves' hyperthyroidism that later progressed to Graves' ophthalmopathy.

This clonotype was recorded many times. V and J are TRBV3-1 and TRBJ1-6; no clear D gene. Trimming shortened V by 0 bases and J by 2 bases, and 5 bases separated the two germline ends. Germline lookup yields CDR1 LGHDT and CDR2 YNNKEL (reference sequence). The CDR3 contains 15 residues. In DNA, the CDR3 is TGTGCCAGCAGCCAAGAGGCGGCCTATAATTCACCCCTCCACTTT. Translating gives CASSQEAAYNSPLHF.

With respect to this clonotype: A much larger clone differs by one base, so this may be a read error. Likely a read error: the CDR3 ends without its conserved phenylalanine or tryptophan. The chain links TRBV2 to TRBJ1-2, with D unresolved. This CDR3 contains 13 residues. Germline assignment: CDR1 SNHLY and CDR2 FYNNEI. V was pared by 2 bases and J by 7 bases, with 11 bases between. In nucleotides, the CDR3 is TGTGCCAGCAGTGAATTCCCGTATGGTGGCTACACCCTC. Translation: CASSEFPYGGYTL.

The chain recombines TRBV12-3 or TRBV12-4 with TRBJ2-1; 7 nucleotides match TRBD1. Losses at the gene ends were 10 bases for V and 8 bases for J; bases not matched to a gene: 17. The CDR3 spans 15 residues. For the CDR3, the DNA is TGTGCCATCACCTTTCGGGACAGTACTTCATATGAGCAGTTCTTC. Amino acid sequence: CAITFRDSTSYEQFF.

There are a few counts of this clonotype. The V and J genes are TRBV5-8 and TRBJ2-6, with D possibly matching TRBD1 (5 bases). V was shortened by 4 bases and J by 9 bases, with 14 bases between the two germline ends. CDR3 length: 14 residues. CDR1 and CDR2 from the germline V gene are SGHTS and YDEGEE. The CDR3 nucleotides read TGTGCCAGCAGCCCGAAAGACAGCTACAACGTCCTGACTTTC. Translation gives CASSPKDSYNVLTF. Complete variable domain (other parts from reference TRBV5-8 and TRBJ2-6): EAGVTQSPTHLIKTRGQQATLRCSPISGHTSVYWYQQALGLGLQFLLWYDEGEERNRGNFPPRFSGRQFPNYSSELNVNALELEDSALYLCASSPKDSYNVLTFGAGSRLTVL.

This clonotype was observed a handful of times. The rearrangement joins TRBV5-5 to TRBJ2-5, with TRBD1 matching 7 bases. CDR3 length: 15 residues. Germline V lookup: CDR1 SGHKS, CDR2 YYEKEE (reference sequence). The V and J ends lost 4 bases and 5 bases, in that order; junction bases with no gene match: 11. The CDR3 bases are TGTGCCAGCAGCACCTTGAGGACAGGAATGGAGACCCAGTACTTC. This gives the protein CASSTLRTGMETQYF. Combining the CDR3 with reference TRBV5-5 and TRBJ2-5 gives the whole variable domain DAGVTQSPTHLIKTRGQQVTLRCSPISGHKSVSWYQQVLGQGPQFIFQYYEKEERGRGNFPDRFSARQFPNYSSELNVNALLLGDSALYLCASSTLRTGMETQYFGPGTRLLVL.

The chain carries TRBV7-8 and TRBJ1-4; D remains unclear. The V end lost 5 bases, the J end lost 7 bases, and 11 bases lay between the germline ends. Germline loops: CDR1 SGHVS, CDR2 FQNEAQ. This CDR3 has 13 amino acids. CDR3 sequence (DNA): TGTGCCAGCAGCCGGCGGATTAGTGAAAAACTGTTTTTT. Translated: CASSRRISEKLFF.

The sample holds many counts of this clonotype. The chain combines TRBV11-3 with TRBJ2-5, with 9 positions matching TRBD2. This CDR3 has 14 residues. J lost 2 bases, V lost 4 bases, and 2 bases had no gene match. CDR1 and CDR2 from the germline V gene are SGHNT and YENEEA. CDR3 amino acids: CASSSTSGQETQYF. CDR3 coding DNA: TGTGCCAGCAGCTCGACTAGCGGTCAAGAGACCCAGTACTTC.

This clonotype has a count of ten or more. This rearrangement joins TRBV18 to TRBJ2-1; D is unclear. The ends were cut back, 1 base at V and 0 bases at J, with 10 bases in the middle. The CDR3 covers 16 residues. In germline, CDR1 is KGHSH, CDR2 LQKENI. The CDR3 DNA reads as TGTGCCAGCTCACCACGACTGGAGAGCTCCTACAATGAGCAGTTCTTC. This sequence encodes CASSPRLESSYNEQFF.

The table lists this clonotype with many counts. The rearrangement joins TRBV6-1 to TRBJ1-5; D is possibly TRBD1 (6 bases). The CDR3 extends over 15 amino acids. Germline CDR1 MNHNS, CDR2 SASEGT. Trimming took off 5 bases at V and 1 base at J, with 12 bases between the two ends. The CDR3 DNA reads as TGTGCCAGCAGTCGACAGGTTACCAGCAATCAGCCCCAGCATTTT. As protein: CASSRQVTSNQPQHF.

The J gene is TRBJ2-1, the V gene TRBV19; 11 bases line up with TRBD1. CDR1 LNHDA and CDR2 SQIVND come from the germline V gene (reference sequence). The CDR3 is made up of 13 amino acids. The J segment lost 6 bases and the V segment lost 6 bases, leaving 1 base of the junction unmatched. The DNA of the CDR3 is TGTGCCAGTAGGGGGACAGGGGGCAATGAGCAGTTCTTC. It encodes CASRGTGGNEQFF.